This T cell receptor (beta chain) was retrieved from a study of cytotoxic CD8 clonotypes in ibrutinib-treated CLL. The study's findings and limits: Clonality grew at ibrutinib response; at progression, it decreased back toward baseline.

This clone was detected only once. The target antigen is unknown. Using immunoSEQ multiplex PCR, the repertoire was profiled, and TCRdb retains in-frame clones only, with some absent. The table records 30,000 to 40,000 clones, 69% of them present only once. The germline V gene encodes CDR1 MNHEY and CDR2 SVGAGI. Trimming took off 0 bases at V and 3 bases at J, with 9 bases between the two ends. This CDR3 comprises 14 residues. The receptor's source is a human donor with chronic lymphocytic leukemia. V usage is TRBV6-5 and J usage is TRBJ2-7; TRBD1 is a possible D gene (6 bases). The material sequenced was PBMCs, taken before ibrutinib treatment. CDR3 bases: TGTGCCAGCAGTTACTCGACAGGAGACTACGAGCAGTACTTC. As protein: CASSYSTGDYEQYF.